The subject of this entry is one T cell receptor (beta chain). Its antigen is unknown. V lost 8 bases and J lost 10; bases outside the gene matches: 12. CDR3 length: 13 amino acids. CDR1 and CDR2 (germline): MNHEY, SVGAGI. The entry originates in a study of T cells in localized non-small cell lung cancer. The repertoire was sequenced with immunoSEQ multiplex PCR; TCRdb's copy has only in-frame clones and lacks some. The table has tens of thousands of clones, roughly 90% seen once; the top ten hold under 2%. General study findings and limits: Uninvolved adjacent lung had the highest recorded T cell clonality, with tumor below it. It remains possible that heterogeneity exists, since only one tumor region was sequenced. Increased T cell density in blood showed an association with longer overall survival. Adjacent lung had a median roughly 58 of the 100 largest tumor clones.

Specimen: peripheral blood, collected before any cancer treatment. The TCR originated in a woman aged 35 to 69 with stage I lung adenocarcinoma. V and J are TRBV6-5 and TRBJ1-2, with 8 bases matching TRBD1. Written as DNA, the CDR3 is TGTGCCAGCTTTTCCGGGACAGGAATTCCCTACACCTTC. It yields the protein CASFSGTGIPYTF.